This T cell receptor (beta chain) was profiled in a study of blood T cell repertoires in COVID-19. About the research overall: Material from acute and convalescent COVID-19 was sourced from the United States, Italy and Spain.

The assay was immunoSEQ multiplex PCR, and TCRdb's table has in-frame clones only and misses some. Of more than 250,000 clones listed, approximately 90% are singletons. In this sample, this clone turned up once. With 6 bases clipped from V and 3 bases from J, the junction kept 13 bases outside the gene matches. Germline V lookup: CDR1 SEHNR, CDR2 FQNEAQ (reference sequence). The CDR3 loop spans 16 amino acids. Two negative PCRs, clearance, or symptom resolution were required of recovered Cohort 3 donors. Sequenced material: PBMCs or T cells enriched from blood (not recorded which). The clonotype originates from a woman under 40 who had recovered from COVID-19. The chain employs TRBV7-9 and TRBJ2-5, with TRBD2 identical over 7 bases. The CDR3 sequence: CASRTTGRGTKETQYF. The CDR3 DNA is TGTGCCAGCAGGACTACGGGGCGGGGGACTAAAGAGACCCAGTACTTC.